This note documents a single T cell receptor (beta chain) sequence. As yet, its antigen is unknown. This specimen belongs to a study of OX40 agonist ivuxolimab in advanced cancers. Study-level information: Past anti-PD-1, anti-PD-L1 or anti-CTLA-4 therapy was accepted, and 35% to 45% had received some.

Study-wide results and limits: CD4+ and CD8+ blood T cells expanded clonally by week 6 at 0.1 to 3.0 mg/kg. Mean expanded clone counts were higher in CD8+ than CD4+ T cells. Certain nonresponding patients likewise had low normalized T-cell clonal expansion.

Profiling relied on immunoSEQ multiplex PCR, and the TCRdb table lists in-frame clones only, not all of them. The sample consists of roughly 96,000 clones, about four fifths of them appearing once. Sequencing used CD4+ or CD8+ T cells sorted from blood, obtained in a trial of the OX40 agonist ivuxolimab. The origin of this receptor is an adult with an advanced solid tumor such as melanoma, head and neck, liver or kidney cancer.

CDR3 nucleotide sequence: TGTGCCAGCAGCTTCGGCGAGGACACTGAAGCTTTCTTT. This translates into CASSFGEDTEAFF. The chain recombines TRBV5-4 with TRBJ1-1; D gene ambiguous. Germline assignment: CDR1 SGHNT and CDR2 YYREEE (reference sequence). Trimming shortened V by 2 bases and J by 3 bases, and 8 bases separated the two germline ends. The CDR3 runs 13 residues.